What follows describes a single TCR beta chain. Its specificity is not known. The RNA, 0.5 to 1 ug, was put through reverse transcription using random hexamers. Amplification of the TCR beta CDR3 was carried out by immunoSEQ multiplex PCR, which spanned a total of 54 Vbeta and 13 Jbeta segments. From the immunoSEQ multiplex PCR reads, TCRdb called clonotypes with MiXCR, one entry per CDR3 protein. The sample carries 300,000 to 350,000 distinct CDR3 sequences, approximately 90% recorded once. Sequencing of TCR beta was undertaken in CD8+ and CD4+ T cells derived from blood. It was negative isolation that provided the CD8+ and CD4+ T cells, whereas TEMRA cells were enriched by FACS. The germline CDR1 and CDR2 sequences are LGHDT and YNNKEL (reference sequence). The CDR3 runs 14 residues. V was clipped by 4 bases and J by 3 bases; unmatched bases: 5. This entry is derived from a study of CD8 T cells in Susac syndrome. Study-wide results and caveats: The TCR sequencing and HLA analysis in the study involved a relatively small number of individuals, as the study acknowledged.

The source is a human donor with multiple sclerosis. The specimen sequenced was CD4+ T cells from PBMCs. The chain carries TRBV3-1 and TRBJ2-7; 8 bases are shared with TRBD1. The DNA for the CDR3 is TGTGCCAGCAGCCGCCAGGGGGCAGGCTACGAGCAGTACTTC. The encoded protein is CASSRQGAGYEQYF.